The rows below give T cell receptor beta chains drawn from one sample of a study of shared clonotypes between healthy human individuals. Data came from immunoSEQ multiplex PCR; TCRdb stores just in-frame clones and leaves some out. Found here are millions of clones, around nine tenths of them singletons; the top ten hold roughly 0.15%. The sample consisted of naive CD4+ T cells sorted from blood. The receptor set was obtained from a man younger than 35 in good health. The CDR3 runs from the conserved cysteine through the conserved F or W. Fields, in order: clone size, J gene, V gene, D gene, CDR3 DNA, CDR3 protein. A D gene is named only where the DNA matches it firmly. Not every row has a clone size; where given, it reads once, few, many or a size class.

size: once
J: TRBJ2-5
V: TRBV30
D: .
DNA: TGTGCCTGGAGGCCCGGACGTTTTGAGCAGTACTTC
CDR3: CAWRPGRFEQYF

size: .
J: TRBJ1-2
V: TRBV6-5
D: TRBD1
DNA: TGTGCCAGCAGGAGACAGGGATCGGGGTATGGCTACACCTTC
CDR3: CASRRQGSGYGYTF

size: .
J: TRBJ1-5
V: TRBV2
D: .
DNA: TGTGCCAGCAGTGCCAGGGTGCCCAATCAGCCCCAGCATTTT
CDR3: CASSARVPNQPQHF

size: .
J: TRBJ1-2
V: TRBV7-9
D: .
DNA: TGTGCCAGCAGCTTAGGGTCGGCCGAGTTGGACTATGGCTACACCTTC
CDR3: CASSLGSAELDYGYTF

size: .
J: TRBJ2-1
V: TRBV10-3
D: .
DNA: TGTGCCATCACCGACACCTCCTCCTACAATGAGCAGTTCTTC
CDR3: CAITDTSSYNEQFF

size: .
J: TRBJ1-2
V: TRBV6-5
D: TRBD1
DNA: TGTGCCAGCAGTTCCGGGACAGGGGGTTCGGGCTATGGCTACACCTTC
CDR3: CASSSGTGGSGYGYTF

size: .
J: TRBJ2-5
V: TRBV18
D: .
DNA: TGTGCCAGCTCACCAGGAGTACAAGAGACCCAGTACTTC
CDR3: CASSPGVQETQYF

size: .
J: TRBJ2-1
V: TRBV12-5
D: .
DNA: TGTGCTAGTGGTTTGGGGCTAACCTACTACAATGAGCAGTTCTTC
CDR3: CASGLGLTYYNEQFF

size: once
J: TRBJ1-2
V: TRBV5-1
D: TRBD1
DNA: TGCGCCAGCAGCTTACAGGGGAGACCTAACTATGGCTACACCTTC
CDR3: CASSLQGRPNYGYTF

size: .
J: TRBJ1-5
V: TRBV28
D: .
DNA: TGTGCCAGCAAGTTGGGGGGCAATCAGCCCCAGCATTTT
CDR3: CASKLGGNQPQHF

size: .
J: TRBJ2-7
V: TRBV5-1
D: TRBD2
DNA: TGCGCCAGCAGCAAAAGGGGCGGGGGGCTATCCTACGAGCAGTACTTC
CDR3: CASSKRGGGLSYEQYF

size: .
J: TRBJ2-5
V: TRBV10-3
D: TRBD1
DNA: TGTGCCAGCGGGCCAGGGGGCGTGGGGGAGACCCAGTACTTC
CDR3: CASGPGGVGETQYF

size: .
J: TRBJ2-5
V: TRBV11-3
D: .
DNA: TGTGCCAGCAGTCGCGGGCAAGAGACCCAGTACTTC
CDR3: CASSRGQETQYF

size: .
J: TRBJ1-2
V: TRBV27
D: .
DNA: TGTGCCAGCAGTCGTGGGGGGAGTCGCTATGGCTACACCTTC
CDR3: CASSRGGSRYGYTF

size: once
J: TRBJ2-3
V: TRBV6-5
D: TRBD2
DNA: TGTGCCAGCAGTTACGGCGGGGAGGGTACGCAGTATTTT
CDR3: CASSYGGEGTQYF

size: .
J: TRBJ2-7
V: TRBV6-5
D: TRBD2
DNA: TGTGCCAGCAGTTGGGACTACTACGAGCAGTACTTC
CDR3: CASSWDYYEQYF

size: .
J: TRBJ1-2
V: TRBV4-1
D: .
DNA: TGCGCCAGCAGCCCCCTACCGGGGATGAACTATGGCTACACCTTC
CDR3: CASSPLPGMNYGYTF

size: .
J: TRBJ2-7
V: TRBV29-1
D: .
DNA: TGCAGCGTTCGGGGCAGGGCCACCTACGAGCAGTACTTC
CDR3: CSVRGRATYEQYF

size: .
J: TRBJ2-5
V: TRBV7-2
D: .
DNA: TGTGCCAGCAGCTTAGATACCGCGTCCGGGACCCAGTACTTC
CDR3: CASSLDTASGTQYF

size: .
J: TRBJ2-3
V: TRBV6-5
D: .
DNA: TGTGCCAGCAGTACCGGGACCCTTAGGTGGGATACGCAGTATTTT
CDR3: CASSTGTLRWDTQYF

size: .
J: TRBJ1-6
V: TRBV9
D: .
DNA: TGTGCCAGCAGCCTAGGGGGGACTAATTCACCCCTCCACTTT
CDR3: CASSLGGTNSPLHF

size: .
J: TRBJ1-1
V: TRBV5-4
D: TRBD1
DNA: TGTGCCAGCAGGCTGGGACAGGGGGCCACTGAAGCTTTCTTT
CDR3: CASRLGQGATEAFF

size: once
J: TRBJ2-2
V: TRBV2
D: .
DNA: TGTGCCAGCAGCCCTCTGACCCGACAGGCGCCGAACACCGGGGAGCTGTTTTTT
CDR3: CASSPLTRQAPNTGELFF

size: .
J: TRBJ2-1
V: TRBV7-2
D: TRBD2
DNA: TGTGCCAGCACCCGAACCGGGGGGGTTTACAATGAGCAGTTCTTC
CDR3: CASTRTGGVYNEQFF

size: .
J: TRBJ2-3
V: TRBV2
D: .
DNA: TGTGCCAGCACCCCCCCTCGCGGGACAGATACGCAGTATTTT
CDR3: CASTPPRGTDTQYF

size: .
J: TRBJ1-1
V: TRBV5-1
D: .
DNA: TGCGCCAGCAGCCCCCGATCTCCGGGGATGAACACTGAAGCTTTCTTT
CDR3: CASSPRSPGMNTEAFF

size: .
J: TRBJ1-2
V: TRBV5-4
D: TRBD1
DNA: TGTGCCAGCAGCTTGAGACAGGGAGGGGCACAAGACTATGGCTACACCTTC
CDR3: CASSLRQGGAQDYGYTF

size: .
J: TRBJ2-1
V: TRBV5-6
D: .
DNA: TGTGCCAGCAGCTTCTTCGATGGGGTCAATGAGCAGTTCTTC
CDR3: CASSFFDGVNEQFF

size: .
J: TRBJ2-1
V: TRBV7-3
D: .
DNA: TGTGCCAGCAGCCCACTCGGCGGGAATGAGCAGTTCTTC
CDR3: CASSPLGGNEQFF

size: .
J: TRBJ2-1
V: TRBV7-2
D: TRBD2
DNA: TGTGCCAGCAGCTTAGAAGGACTAGCGGGAGCATTTGAGCAGTTCTTC
CDR3: CASSLEGLAGAFEQFF

size: .
J: TRBJ2-3
V: TRBV7-9
D: .
DNA: TGTGCCAGCAGATCTACAGGGGATAGCGGAGCAGATACGCAGTATTTT
CDR3: CASRSTGDSGADTQYF

size: .
J: TRBJ2-7
V: TRBV19
D: .
DNA: TGTGCCAGTAGTACGGGCGGGGCCCCCTACGAGCAGTACTTC
CDR3: CASSTGGAPYEQYF

size: .
J: TRBJ2-5
V: TRBV6-6
D: TRBD1
DNA: TGTGCCAGCAGTAGACAGGGAATGGAGACCCAGTACTTC
CDR3: CASSRQGMETQYF

size: .
J: TRBJ2-5
V: TRBV2
D: TRBD1
DNA: TGTGCCAGCGACCGGGACAGCCAAGAGACCCAGTACTTC
CDR3: CASDRDSQETQYF

size: .
J: TRBJ1-1
V: TRBV5-1
D: TRBD1
DNA: TGCGCCAGCACTCGACAGGGTCAGGTGAACACTGAAGCTTTCTTT
CDR3: CASTRQGQVNTEAFF

size: .
J: TRBJ2-3
V: TRBV7-2
D: .
DNA: TGTGCCAGCAGCTTTCTCTCAGATACGCAGTATTTT
CDR3: CASSFLSDTQYF

size: .
J: TRBJ2-7
V: TRBV10-1
D: .
DNA: TGCGCCAGCAGTGAGACCGGGTCCTACGAGCAGTACTTC
CDR3: CASSETGSYEQYF

size: .
J: TRBJ2-2
V: TRBV15
D: .
DNA: TGTGCCACCAGCAGAGCGGGTGGGACCGGGGAGCTGTTTTTT
CDR3: CATSRAGGTGELFF

size: .
J: TRBJ1-6
V: TRBV19
D: .
DNA: TGTGCCAGTAAACGTACCTTCTCCTATAATTCACCCCTCCACTTT
CDR3: CASKRTFSYNSPLHF

size: .
J: TRBJ1-6
V: TRBV29-1
D: .
DNA: TGCAGCGTAGGGGAGAGTAGAGATTCACCCCTCCACTTT
CDR3: CSVGESRDSPLHF

size: few
J: TRBJ1-3
V: TRBV18
D: .
DNA: TGTGCCAGCTCACCAGGGACAACTGGAAACACCATATATTTT
CDR3: CASSPGTTGNTIYF

size: .
J: TRBJ1-2
V: TRBV6-6
D: .
DNA: TGTGCCAGCAGTACCTCGGGGGTCAATGGCTACACCTTC
CDR3: CASSTSGVNGYTF

size: .
J: TRBJ2-3
V: TRBV7-2
D: TRBD2
DNA: TGTGCCAGCAGCTTGGGATCTAGCGGGAGCAAGTATTTT
CDR3: CASSLGSSGSKYF

size: .
J: TRBJ2-7
V: TRBV6-1
D: TRBD1
DNA: TGTGCCAGCAGTGAATGGCCCTCAGGGGGCCGCGAGCAGTACTTC
CDR3: CASSEWPSGGREQYF

size: .
J: TRBJ2-1
V: TRBV9
D: TRBD2
DNA: TGTGCCAGCAGCGTAGGAATGGGGACTAGCGGGAGCTACAATGAGCAGTTCTTC
CDR3: CASSVGMGTSGSYNEQFF

size: .
J: TRBJ1-5
V: TRBV9
D: TRBD1
DNA: TGTGCCAGCAGCGCCGGACAGGCCCAGCCCCAGCATTTT
CDR3: CASSAGQAQPQHF

size: .
J: TRBJ2-3
V: TRBV13
D: TRBD1
DNA: TGTGCCAGCAGCCTCCTCCGGGACAGGGGGCTGTCTAGCACAGATACGCAGTATTTT
CDR3: CASSLLRDRGLSSTDTQYF

size: .
J: TRBJ2-4
V: TRBV5-3
D: .
DNA: TGTGCCAGAGAAGGGGCAGGATTTGGGGCCAAAAACATTCAGTACTTC
CDR3: CAREGAGFGAKNIQYF

size: .
J: TRBJ1-6
V: TRBV7-9
D: .
DNA: TGTGCCAGCAGCTTACTCTCCTATAATTCACCCCTCCACTTT
CDR3: CASSLLSYNSPLHF

size: .
J: TRBJ2-3
V: TRBV9
D: .
DNA: TGTGCCAGCAGCGGGGGGAGCCGTGGGGGCACAGATACGCAGTATTTT
CDR3: CASSGGSRGGTDTQYF

size: .
J: TRBJ1-6
V: TRBV28
D: TRBD1
DNA: TGTGCCAGCAGTTTAGGGCAGGGGGTAAATTCACCCCTCCACTTT
CDR3: CASSLGQGVNSPLHF

size: .
J: TRBJ1-1
V: TRBV11-3
D: .
DNA: TGTGCCAGCAGCTTACACGGAAGGAACACTGAAGCTTTCTTT
CDR3: CASSLHGRNTEAFF

size: .
J: TRBJ2-7
V: TRBV27
D: .
DNA: TGTGCCAGCTCTTGGGGGGGCGGGTTAAGCTCCTACGAGCAGTACTTC
CDR3: CASSWGGGLSSYEQYF

size: .
J: TRBJ2-5
V: TRBV11-2
D: .
DNA: TGTGCCAGCAGCTTAGAACTTTTTATTGGCGAGACCCAGTACTTC
CDR3: CASSLELFIGETQYF

size: once
J: TRBJ2-1
V: TRBV6-5
D: .
DNA: TGTGCCAGCAGTGCTTCAGGGGACCTATACAATGAGCAGTTCTTC
CDR3: CASSASGDLYNEQFF